Following are 9 T cell receptor beta chains from one sample sequenced in a study of shared clonotypes between healthy human individuals. Clones were read by immunoSEQ multiplex PCR, and TCRdb kept only the in-frame ones, dropping some. The table includes around 550,000 clones, about 95% detected once. Sequenced material: naive CD4+ T cells sorted from blood. Subset in this sample: CD45RA+ positively selected. Receptors originate from a woman between 25 and 40 years old in good health.

CDR3 nucleotide sequence: TGTGCCAGCAGTTCGTCAGGGTCTGGGGCCAACGTCCTGACTTTC. This sequence encodes CASSSSGSGANVLTF. This sequence joins TRBV28 and TRBJ2-6; a possible D gene is TRBD1 (5 bases). V was cut by 4 bases and J by 1 base, with 8 bases left in between. This CDR3 contains 15 residues. Germline-derived CDR1 and CDR2 are MDHEN and SYDVKM.

The chain links TRBV6-5 to TRBJ2-7, with D hard to call. The germline V and J ends were trimmed by 5 bases and 9 bases, with 23 bases remaining between them. The CDR3 length is 15 residues. CDR1 MNHEY and CDR2 SVGAGI come from the germline V gene. The CDR3 protein is CASSTIRHGPLGQYF. The CDR3 coding sequence is TGTGCCAGCAGTACGATTAGACACGGCCCTCTTGGGCAGTACTTC.

The chain links TRBV27 to TRBJ2-1, with D perhaps being TRBD1 or TRBD2 (5 bases each). CDR1 and CDR2 from the germline V gene are MNHEY and SMNVEV (reference sequence). V lost 6 bases to trimming and J lost 5 bases, with 20 bases between them. This CDR3 has 16 residues. CDR3 DNA sequence: TGTGCCAGCAGACTCGGACTGAACAGGTTTAACAATGAGCAGTTCTTC. It yields the protein CASRLGLNRFNNEQFF.

This clone has just a few counts. The rearrangement joins TRBV12-5 to TRBJ2-2, with 9 bases lining up with TRBD1. Germline lookup yields CDR1 LGHNT and CDR2 FRNRAP. The V and J ends lost 3 bases and 2 bases, in that order; junction bases with no gene match: 10. The CDR3 runs to 18 residues. In nucleotides, the CDR3 is TGTGCTAGTGGTTTCTCCATCGGACAGGGGACAAACACCGGGGAGCTGTTTTTT. As protein: CASGFSIGQGTNTGELFF.

The V and J genes are TRBV28 and TRBJ1-1; D possibly corresponds to TRBD1 (6 bases). The CDR3 consists of 15 residues. The V end was cut by 6 bases, the J end by 0 bases, with 14 bases between. Germline values: CDR1 MDHEN, CDR2 SYDVKM. The CDR3 sequence is CASSKEGHLNTEAFF. The CDR3 DNA reads as TGTGCCAGCAGCAAAGAGGGACACCTGAACACTGAAGCTTTCTTT.

This chain connects TRBV7-9 to TRBJ1-1; 9 positions match TRBD1. This CDR3 has 16 amino acids. In germline, CDR1 is SEHNR, CDR2 FQNEAQ (reference sequence). J lost 0 bases, V lost 0 bases, and 2 bases had no gene match. CDR3 DNA sequence: TGTGCCAGCAGCTTAGCGTACAGGGGGCTGAACACTGAAGCTTTCTTT. This sequence encodes CASSLAYRGLNTEAFF.

On this clone itself: Germline and junction disagree at one end, which may indicate a read error. The chain joins TRBV30 to TRBJ2-5; 10 bases are shared with TRBD2. The DNA end is a closer match to TRBJ2-7, so the J assignment may be wrong. Germline CDR1 GTSNPN, CDR2 SVGIG (reference sequence). The CDR3 contains 14 residues. CDR3 DNA: TGTGCCTGGTACAGCGGGAGGGCCTCCCACGAGCAGTACTTC. Translation gives CAWYSGRASHEQYF.

This clone appeared a single time. The V call is TRBV18, the J call TRBJ1-5; perhaps TRBD1 as D (6 bases). Per germline, CDR1 KGHSH and CDR2 LQKENI. The CDR3 extends over 17 amino acids. Between the trimmed V and J ends, which lost 6 bases and 3 bases, there was a span of 21 bases. Here the CDR3 reads CASSINSLRDNNQPQHF. The CDR3 DNA sequence: TGTGCCAGCTCGATCAACTCACTCCGGGACAACAATCAGCCCCAGCATTTT.

The CDR3 region has the DNA TGCGCCAGCACCCCTTCGGGAGGTCTATCCCAAGAGACCCAGTACTTC. It is translated as CASTPSGGLSQETQYF. J is TRBJ2-5 and V is TRBV5-1; 7 positions match TRBD2. Germline CDR1 reads SGHRS; CDR2 reads YFSETQ. The CDR3 loop spans 16 amino acids. J lost 1 base, V lost 6 bases, and 12 bases had no gene match.